This T cell receptor beta chain came from a study of regulatory T cells in long-lasting Graves disease. Overall study findings and caveats: Persistent Graves' patients showed less TCR diversity than newly diagnosed ones. Clonotypes that were public and shared totalled a few thousand in persistent patients versus 850 to 1,000 in new patients. Favoring TRBV28, TRBJ1-2 and TRBJ2-5 was a feature seen in persistent disease.

This clonotype was observed a few times. What it binds is not known. To make TCR beta libraries, researchers used iRepertoire HTBI primers and Arm-PCR of CDR3 regions. TCRdb called the multiplex PCR reads again in MiXCR, with one record for every CDR3 protein. The data contain roughly 420,000 distinct CDR3 sequences, around 13% of them singletons. Documented time point: newly diagnosed GD, antithyroid drugs for less than 3 months. Construction of the TCR library relied on RNA isolated from PBMCs. CDR1 and CDR2 from the germline V gene are MNHEY and SMNVEV (reference sequence). This CDR3 is 14 amino acids long. Trimming removed 6 bases from V and 6 bases from J; junction bases left unmatched: 11. These records were also assigned to another study, of T cells in Graves' hyperthyroidism and ophthalmopathy.

Here the sequenced sample was peripheral blood mononuclear cells (PBMCs), taken at new diagnosis, from a patient treated with antithyroid drugs. The clonotype comes from a woman in her forties or fifties with Graves disease. V and J are TRBV27 and TRBJ2-7, with TRBD1 identical over 7 bases. CDR3 loop: CASSRGSSVREQYF. CDR3 coding DNA: TGTGCCAGCAGCAGGGGGAGTAGTGTACGCGAGCAGTACTTC.